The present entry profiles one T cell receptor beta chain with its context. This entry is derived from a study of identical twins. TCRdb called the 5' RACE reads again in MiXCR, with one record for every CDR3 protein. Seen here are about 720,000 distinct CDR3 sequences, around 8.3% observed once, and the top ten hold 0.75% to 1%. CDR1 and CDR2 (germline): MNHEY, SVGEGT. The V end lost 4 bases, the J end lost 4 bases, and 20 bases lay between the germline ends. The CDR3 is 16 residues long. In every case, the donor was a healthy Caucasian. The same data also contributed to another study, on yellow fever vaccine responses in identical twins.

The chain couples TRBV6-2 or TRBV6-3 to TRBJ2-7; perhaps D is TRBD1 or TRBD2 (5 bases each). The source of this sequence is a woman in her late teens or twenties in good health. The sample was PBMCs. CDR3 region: CASSSLKGTTYYEQYF. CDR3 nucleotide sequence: TGTGCCAGCAGTTCCCTCAAGGGGACGACCTATTACGAGCAGTACTTC.